This section outlines one T cell receptor beta chain sequence together with its context. Its target is not known. The CDR3 runs 15 residues. The V and J ends lost 8 bases and 1 base respectively, with 17 bases between them. Germline assignment: CDR1 SNHLY and CDR2 FYNNEI. This entry is derived from a study of cytomegalovirus exposure and HLA in healthy donors. Study-wide context: It was reported in a later analysis that the roughly 120 validation repertoires used the same platform as the approximately 670 first-cohort repertoires. Study findings and constraints: Most TCR sequences were uncommon, yet certain public TCRs appeared in many donors. Cytomegalovirus association was listed for approximately 160 TCR beta chains. High specificity and sensitivity for cytomegalovirus status were reported for the classifier.

Only in-frame clones appear in the TCRdb table, and some are missing; sequencing was by immunoSEQ multiplex PCR. This sample carries 55,000 to 80,000 clones, 95% of them seen once, and the ten largest clones take more than 6.5%. Sequencing was performed on PBMCs. The chain couples TRBV2 to TRBJ1-1; D ambiguous. The sequence derives from a woman younger than 30 in good health and CMV-seropositive. The CDR3 here is CASFERPTKNTEAFF. The CDR3 DNA follows: TGTGCCAGCTTCGAGCGACCGACCAAGAACACTGAAGCTTTCTTT.